This is a list of T cell receptor beta chains from one sample in a study of OX40 agonist ivuxolimab in advanced cancers. Sequenced by immunoSEQ multiplex PCR; TCRdb stores in-frame clones only, minus some. This table holds some 66,000 clones, about three quarters found once. Specimen: CD4+ or CD8+ T cells sorted from blood, collected in a trial of the OX40 agonist ivuxolimab. Receptors originate from an adult with an advanced solid tumor such as melanoma, head and neck, liver or kidney cancer. The CDR3 runs from the conserved cysteine through the conserved F or W. The order of the fields is V gene, J gene, D gene, clone size, CDR3 DNA, CDR3 protein. A D gene is named only where the DNA matches it firmly. Size is omitted from some rows. Given values are once, few, many or a class for expanded clones.

TRBV18	TRBJ2-5	.	.	TGTGCCAGCTCAGGCCAAGAGACCCAGTACTTC	CASSGQETQYF
TRBV18	TRBJ2-3	.	.	TGTGCCAGCTCTCCTAGGAGCGGGCATACAGATACGCAGTATTTT	CASSPRSGHTDTQYF
TRBV13	TRBJ2-7	.	.	TGTGCCAGCAGCTCGAGTCTGGGGGCCAGGGACGAGCAGTACTTC	CASSSSLGARDEQYF
TRBV7-9	TRBJ2-5	.	once	TGTGCCAGCAGCTTAGGGGACACCAGAGAGACCCAGTACTTC	CASSLGDTRETQYF
TRBV11-1	TRBJ1-2	.	few	TGTGCCAGCAGCCCCGGTGGGGAGAATGGCTACACCTTC	CASSPGGENGYTF
TRBV14	TRBJ1-1	.	.	TGTGCCAGCAGCGCTATCGGAGGGGGCACTGAAGCTTTCTTT	CASSAIGGGTEAFF
TRBV9	TRBJ1-3	TRBD1	once	TGTGCCAGCAGCGAGGGGACAGGGGGCAGCTCTGGAAACACCATATATTTT	CASSEGTGGSSGNTIYF
TRBV18	TRBJ1-1	.	.	TGTGCCAGCTCACCACGGAACCCCCTGGACACTGAAGCTTTCTTT	CASSPRNPLDTEAFF
TRBV4-1	TRBJ2-7	.	.	TGCGCCAGCAGCCAATCTGCAACAGGGACCTACGAGCAGTACTTC	CASSQSATGTYEQYF
TRBV9	TRBJ2-7	.	.	TGTGCCAGCAGCGTAGGTCCGGGACCGGGCGGCGAGCAGTACTTC	CASSVGPGPGGEQYF
TRBV30	TRBJ2-5	.	.	TGTGCCTGGACAGGGGACCAAGAGACCCAGTACTTC	CAWTGDQETQYF
TRBV28	TRBJ2-4	TRBD1	.	TGTGCCAGCAGTCGGGGACAGGGAGTGAACATTCAGTACTTC	CASSRGQGVNIQYF
TRBV2	TRBJ2-3	.	few	TGTGCCAGCAGTGTGGGCACAGATACGCAGTATTTT	CASSVGTDTQYF
TRBV6-1	TRBJ2-5	.	.	TGTGCCAGCAGTGTTCAACCCGGGACCAACCAAGAGACCCAGTACTTC	CASSVQPGTNQETQYF
TRBV9	TRBJ1-3	.	.	TGTGCCAGCAGCGTAGATACATCTGGAAACACCATATATTTT	CASSVDTSGNTIYF
TRBV4-1	TRBJ2-1	.	.	TGCGCCAGCAGCCAATGGTCAGGGTCTTACAATGAGCAGTTCTTC	CASSQWSGSYNEQFF
TRBV19	TRBJ2-5	.	.	TGTGCCAGTAGTCTCCGGGAGACCCAGTACTTC	CASSLRETQYF
TRBV21-1	TRBJ2-1	.	once	TGTGCCAGCAGCACTCGTAGCGGTCGAGAGGTGGATGAGCAGTTCTTC	CASSTRSGREVDEQFF
TRBV14	TRBJ1-2	.	.	TGTGCCAGCAGCCCGGACGTAAGCTATGGCTACACCTTC	CASSPDVSYGYTF
TRBV11-2	TRBJ1-6	.	.	TGTGCCAGCAGCAAAGGACAGAATAATTCACCCCTCCACTTT	CASSKGQNNSPLHF
TRBV11-1	TRBJ1-1	.	.	TGTGCCAGCAGCTCATATGAGAACACTGAAGCTTTCTTT	CASSSYENTEAFF
TRBV29-1	TRBJ1-2	.	.	TGCAGCGTTGAGGGGGGGTCTAACTATGGCTACACCTTC	CSVEGGSNYGYTF
TRBV2	TRBJ2-7	.	once	TGTGCCAGCCAGGACCGAACTCCCTACGAGCAGTACTTC	CASQDRTPYEQYF
TRBV2	TRBJ2-5	TRBD1	.	TGTGCCAGCAGCCGGGACAGGCAAGAGACCCAGTACTTC	CASSRDRQETQYF
TRBV7-9	TRBJ1-4	TRBD1	once	TGTGCCAGCAGCTCGGGACAGGGATCGACTAATGAAAAACTGTTTTTT	CASSSGQGSTNEKLFF
TRBV6-5	TRBJ1-1	.	once	TGTGCCAGCAGTCACGCGTTAACTGAAGCTTTCTTT	CASSHALTEAFF
TRBV19	TRBJ1-1	TRBD1	.	TGTGCCAGTAGCCCGGGCAGGGGGCTGTTTAACACTGAAGCTTTCTTT	CASSPGRGLFNTEAFF
TRBV5-5	TRBJ2-2	.	.	TGTGCCAGCAGCCCCGTGGGTAGTTTGAGGAACACCGGGGAGCTGTTTTTT	CASSPVGSLRNTGELFF
TRBV5-1	TRBJ2-7	.	.	TGCGCCAGCAGCTTAACCATAGGGGGGTACGAGCAGTACTTC	CASSLTIGGYEQYF
TRBV2	TRBJ2-3	.	.	TGTGCCAGCAGTCCCCCACGTGGGGGCGGGCCAGATACGCAGTATTTT	CASSPPRGGGPDTQYF
TRBV15	TRBJ1-3	.	.	TGTGCCACCAGCAGAGGGTCCGAGTACGGCTCTGGAAACACCATATATTTT	CATSRGSEYGSGNTIYF
TRBV19	TRBJ1-2	.	.	TGTGCCAGTACCCAGGGCCGTGGCTACACCTTC	CASTQGRGYTF
TRBV7-3	TRBJ2-1	TRBD1	.	TGTGCCAGCAGCTTAAACAGTCCCGGGACAGGAGAGCAGTTCTTC	CASSLNSPGTGEQFF
TRBV6-6	TRBJ2-7	.	once	TGTGCCAGCAGTTACTCGGGAGTTAGAGGCGAGCAGTACTTC	CASSYSGVRGEQYF
TRBV5-4	TRBJ2-3	.	.	TGTGCCAGCAGCTTGACCGCAGGGAGGGATACGCAGTATTTT	CASSLTAGRDTQYF
TRBV29-1	TRBJ2-3	.	.	TGCAGCGTTGAAACGACAGGCCCGCGAGATACGCAGTATTTT	CSVETTGPRDTQYF
TRBV27	TRBJ1-4	.	few	TGTGCCAGCAGTTCCTTGGAGTCCCCGGATGAAAAACTGTTTTTT	CASSSLESPDEKLFF
TRBV7-9	TRBJ2-7	.	.	TGTGCCAGCAGCTTAGCGTCTACCGGACAGACCTACGAGCAGTACTTC	CASSLASTGQTYEQYF
TRBV5-1	TRBJ2-2	TRBD1	.	TGCGCCAGCAGCTTGGGGGGACAGGGGACTCCGAACACCGGGGAGCTGTTTTTT	CASSLGGQGTPNTGELFF
TRBV5-1	TRBJ2-1	.	.	TGCGCCAGCAAGGTCGTGTCTAGCGCATACAATGAGCAGTTCTTC	CASKVVSSAYNEQFF
TRBV15	TRBJ2-1	TRBD1	once	TGTGCCACCAGCGCCCCCGACAGGGAAGTCTACAATGAGCAGTTCTTC	CATSAPDREVYNEQFF
TRBV4-1	TRBJ1-1	.	.	TGCGCCAGCAGCCAAGCTCTGGGACAATACACTGAAGCTTTCTTT	CASSQALGQYTEAFF
TRBV12-5	TRBJ2-5	TRBD1	.	TGTGCTAGTGGGGGGACAGTCCAAGAGACCCAGTACTTC	CASGGTVQETQYF